The text below deals with one T cell receptor beta chain. Its matching antigen is unknown. These data come from a study of vaccination and CD4 T cells after COVID-19. Study conclusions and caveats: SARS-CoV-2-reactive clonotype medians increased from about 20 to 38, not significantly. Spike mono-reactive status applied to 304 of 307 vaccine-specific clones in convalescent patients.

V gave up 0 bases and J gave up 0 bases, with 9 bases separating them. The CDR3 has 16 residues. CDR1 and CDR2 (germline): MNHNS, SASEGT. The Oncomine TCR Beta short-read assay was applied to DNA of cultured CD4+ T cells. TCRdb processed the PCR reads anew with MiXCR; each CDR3 protein has one entry. The sample records over 14,000 distinct CDR3 sequences, approximately 53% being singletons. Described treatment: approximately nine-day PBMC culture with coronavirus spike peptide pools or control peptides (ViraFEST assay). IL-2 at around 10 IU/ml and peptide pools at approximately 9.6 ug/ml were added to PBMCs cultured at two million per well. With about ten days of culture completed, CD4+ T cells were isolated by negative selection.

The source is a human donor who had recovered from COVID-19. The chain carries TRBV6-1 and TRBJ1-3; tentatively, D is TRBD1 (5 bases). Sequencing was done on a sample of CD4+ T cells from blood, cultured in vitro. The CDR3 here is CASSEAGPASGNTIYF. The DNA for the CDR3 is TGTGCCAGCAGTGAAGCGGGACCAGCCTCTGGAAACACCATATATTTT.